This TCR beta chain stems from a study of read filtering for tumor transcriptome and immune sequencing. Across the whole study: TCR-mapped reads were about 4 to 11 million with IR-seq versus about 85 to 1,300 with RNA-seq.

From roughly 390 ng of RNA, a library with molecular barcoded alpha/delta and beta/gamma adaptors was made. TCRdb used MiXCR to reprocess the reads, holding one entry per CDR3 protein. The sample records approximately 57,000 distinct CDR3 sequences, 9% to 15% being singletons. V shed 3 bases and J shed 8 bases, with 7 bases lying between them. This CDR3 comprises 11 residues. Germline CDR1 SNHLY, CDR2 FYNNEI. Study-level points and caveats: IR-seq captured clonotypes deeper and more reliably than RNA-seq.

Comment on this clonotype: The antigen is unknown.

Sampling of bone marrow took place during active disease in every patient. The source of this sequence is a donor over 35 with multiple myeloma. The sequencing sample was made of a population of CD138-negative cells sorted from bone marrow. J is TRBJ1-1 and V is TRBV2; D gene ambiguous. The CDR3 sequence is CASSDPSEAFF. The CDR3 bases are TGTGCCAGCAGTGATCCCTCAGAAGCTTTCTTT. Full variable domain (outside the CDR3, taken from reference TRBV2 and TRBJ1-1): EPEVTQTPSHQVTQMGQEVILRCVPISNHLYFYWYRQILGQKVEFLVSFYNNEISEKSEIFDDQFSVERPDGSNFTLKIRSTKLEDSAMYFCASSDPSEAFFGQGTRLTVV.